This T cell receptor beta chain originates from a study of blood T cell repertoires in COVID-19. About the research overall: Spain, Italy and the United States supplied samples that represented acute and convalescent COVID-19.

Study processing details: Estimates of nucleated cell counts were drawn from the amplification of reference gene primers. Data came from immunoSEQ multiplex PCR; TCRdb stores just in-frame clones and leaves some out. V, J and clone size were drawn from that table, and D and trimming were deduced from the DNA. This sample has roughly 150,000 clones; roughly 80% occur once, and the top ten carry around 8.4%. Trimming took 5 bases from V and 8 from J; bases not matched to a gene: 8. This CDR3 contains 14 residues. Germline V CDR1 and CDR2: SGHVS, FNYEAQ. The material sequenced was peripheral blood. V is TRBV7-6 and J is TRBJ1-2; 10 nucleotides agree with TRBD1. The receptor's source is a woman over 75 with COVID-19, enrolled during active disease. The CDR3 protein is CASSPDRGPSGYTF. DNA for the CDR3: TGTGCCAGCAGCCCTGACAGGGGGCCTTCAGGCTACACCTTC.